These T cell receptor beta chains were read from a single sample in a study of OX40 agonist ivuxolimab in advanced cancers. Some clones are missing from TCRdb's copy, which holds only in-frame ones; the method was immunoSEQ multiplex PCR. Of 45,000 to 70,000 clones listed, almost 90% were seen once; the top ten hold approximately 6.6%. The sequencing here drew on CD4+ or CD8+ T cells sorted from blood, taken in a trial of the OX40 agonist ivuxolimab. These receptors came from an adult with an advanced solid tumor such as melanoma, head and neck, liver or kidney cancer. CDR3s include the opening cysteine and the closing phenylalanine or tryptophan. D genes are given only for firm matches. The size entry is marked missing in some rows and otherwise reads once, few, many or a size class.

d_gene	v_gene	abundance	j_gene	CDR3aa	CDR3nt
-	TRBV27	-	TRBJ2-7	CASSSRAGDPYEQYF	TGTGCCAGCAGTTCCCGGGCAGGGGACCCCTACGAGCAGTACTTC
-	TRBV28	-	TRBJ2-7	CASSPPGGFEQYF	TGTGCCAGCAGTCCCCCCGGAGGGTTCGAGCAGTACTTC
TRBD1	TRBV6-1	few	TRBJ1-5	CASSEATGGGQPQHF	TGTGCCAGCAGTGAAGCTACAGGGGGAGGTCAGCCCCAGCATTTT
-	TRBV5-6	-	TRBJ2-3	CASSLSADTQYF	TGTGCCAGCAGCTTGAGTGCGGATACGCAGTATTTT
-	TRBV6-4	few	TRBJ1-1	CASSVRDNTEAFF	TGTGCCAGCAGTGTTAGGGACAACACTGAAGCTTTCTTT
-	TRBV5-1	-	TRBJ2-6	CASSPTGTGANVLTF	TGCGCCAGCAGCCCCACAGGGACTGGGGCCAACGTCCTGACTTTC
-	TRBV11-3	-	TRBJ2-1	CASSLAGDPGNEQFF	TGTGCCAGCAGCCTGGCCGGGGACCCAGGGAATGAGCAGTTCTTC
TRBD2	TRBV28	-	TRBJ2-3	CASRGAGVTDTQYF	TGTGCCAGCAGGGGAGCGGGAGTCACAGATACGCAGTATTTT
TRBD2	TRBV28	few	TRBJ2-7	CASSLGGSAYEQYF	TGTGCCAGCAGCCTCGGGGGGTCTGCCTACGAGCAGTACTTC
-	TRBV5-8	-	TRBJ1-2	CASSPRPTGNYGYTF	TGTGCCAGCAGCCCTAGGCCTACGGGCAACTATGGCTACACCTTC
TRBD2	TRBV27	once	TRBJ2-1	CASRLAGGGEQFF	TGTGCCAGCAGACTAGCGGGAGGAGGGGAGCAGTTCTTC
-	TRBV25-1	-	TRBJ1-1	CASSETTGSGAFF	TGTGCCAGCAGTGAAACAACAGGGTCGGGAGCTTTCTTT
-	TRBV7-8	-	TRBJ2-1	CASSLSRLAHEQFF	TGTGCCAGCAGCTTAAGTCGCCTAGCCCATGAGCAGTTCTTC
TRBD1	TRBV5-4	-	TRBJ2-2	CASSPPLGTGGTGELFF	TGTGCCAGCAGCCCCCCCTTGGGGACAGGCGGCACCGGGGAGCTGTTTTTT
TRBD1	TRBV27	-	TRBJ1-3	CASSSAGGTGNTIYF	TGTGCCAGCAGTTCAGCAGGGGGCACTGGAAACACCATATATTTT